Below, one T cell receptor (beta chain) is given with its context. The data were taken from a study of blood T cell repertoires in COVID-19. Overall study: From the United States, Italy and Spain came samples of acute and convalescent COVID-19.

The V gene's germline CDR1 is MNHEY and CDR2 SVGEGT. CDR3 length equals 15 residues. After removal of 2 bases from V and 4 bases from J, the junction contained 8 bases not matched to a gene. Methods used by the authors: By means of reference gene primer amplification, nucleated cell counts were estimated. The protocol was immunoSEQ multiplex PCR, while the TCRdb copy is restricted to in-frame clones and leaves out a portion. D and trimming come from the DNA, and the V and J calls and clone size come from that table. The sample carries 70,000 or so clones, approximately 87% recorded once. Sequencing was carried out using peripheral blood. The J gene is TRBJ2-7, the V gene TRBV6-2 or TRBV6-3; 7 bases line up with TRBD1. The sequence derives from a man aged 50 to 59 with active COVID-19. This CDR3 reads CASSYEPRGLYEQYF. The CDR3 region has the DNA TGTGCCAGCAGTTACGAACCAAGGGGGCTTTACGAGCAGTACTTC.